What follows is one T cell receptor (beta chain) and its context. Its antigen is not identified. The source of the sample is a study of cytomegalovirus exposure and HLA in healthy donors. Overall study context: Early release data held 80 million to 100 million unique TCRs from HLA-typed donors. Study results and caveats: A cluster of highly shared sequence variants was likely a sequencing artifact.

This CDR3 contains 15 residues. The germline V and J ends were trimmed by 8 bases and 1 base, with 12 bases remaining between them. Germline CDR1 is MNHEY and CDR2 is SVGAGI. The PCR had 60 Vbeta and 13 Jbeta primers. TCRdb's copy holds only in-frame clones and misses some; the assay was immunoSEQ multiplex PCR. Here the sample spans approximately 130,000 clones, 81% being singletons. This chain connects TRBV6-5 to TRBJ1-6; D unclear. The sequence derives from a man aged 18 to 35 in good health and CMV-seronegative. Sequencing was performed on PBMCs. The CDR3 spells CASGMEGSYNSPLHF. CDR3 coding DNA: TGTGCCAGCGGGATGGAGGGTTCCTATAATTCACCCCTCCACTTT.